This T cell receptor beta chain was retrieved from a study of blood T cell repertoires in COVID-19. For the study at large: Italy, Spain and the United States were the sources of the convalescent and acute COVID-19 samples.

The assay was immunoSEQ multiplex PCR, and TCRdb's table has in-frame clones only and misses some. The sample includes approximately 200,000 clones, approximately 85% of them seen just once. The source material was peripheral blood. The clonotype originates from a human donor with active or convalescent COVID-19. The donor label of this sample is uncertain.

The CDR3 bases are TGTGCCACTCAACAGGGACAGATGAACACTGAAGCTTTCTTT. Translating it yields CATQQGQMNTEAFF. This rearrangement joins TRBV14 to TRBJ1-1, with 7 bases that match TRBD1. The CDR3 spans 14 residues. The junction had 8 bases not matched to a gene; V was cut back by 10 bases and J by 0 bases. From germline, CDR1 is SGHDN and CDR2 FVKESK.